The 31 T cell receptor beta chains in this list originate from one sample, sequenced in a study of blood T cells in healthy people across ages. The use of a sample-barcoded 5' primer and a J-beta primer mix characterized a second PCR of roughly 6 to 12 cycles. TCRdb independently ran MiXCR on the 5' RACE reads; one entry per CDR3 protein. The sample shows under 800,000 distinct CDR3 sequences, under 25% of them seen only once. The source material was blood. The receptors originated from a man between 65 and 85 years old in good health.

This clonotype was counted only a few times. The chain links TRBV24-1 to TRBJ2-5, with 9 nucleotides matching TRBD1. The DNA end favors TRBJ2-1, so the J call may be wrong. The CDR3 is 14 residues long. The germline V gene has CDR1 KGHDR and CDR2 SFDVKD. The chain's CDR3 is CATSDTGGKNEQFF. The CDR3 nucleotides read TGTGCCACCAGTGATACAGGGGGCAAGAATGAGCAGTTCTTC.

Only a few counts were recorded for this clonotype. CDR3 sequence reads: CASSQPGQVSYEQYF. CDR3 bases: TGTGCCAGCTCACAACCGGGACAGGTCTCCTACGAGCAGTACTTC. The gene calls are TRBV18 and TRBJ2-5, with TRBD1 matching 8 bases. The DNA end is more similar to TRBJ2-7, so the J call may be wrong. Germline CDR1 is KGHSH and CDR2 is LQKENI. CDR3 length: 15 residues.

In its sample, this clonotype was seen many times. This chain links TRBV29-1 with TRBJ2-1; maybe TRBD1 (6 bases). Germline V gene sequence: CDR1 SQVTM, CDR2 ANQGSEA. V dropped 4 bases and J dropped 0 bases, with 7 bases sitting between them. The CDR3 runs to 13 residues. The CDR3 DNA sequence: TGCAGCGTTGCCAGGGGCTCCTACAATGAGCAGTTCTTC. Translation gives CSVARGSYNEQFF.

This clonotype came up a few times. CDR3 region: CASSFPPATDTQYF. The CDR3 DNA reads as TGTGCCAGCAGTTTTCCCCCAGCCACAGATACGCAGTATTTT. The genes are TRBV28 and TRBJ2-3; D not certain. Germline lookup yields CDR1 MDHEN and CDR2 SYDVKM. Trimming left V 3 bases short and J 2 bases short, with 9 bases between. This CDR3 spans 14 amino acids.

This clonotype was seen a handful of times. The rearrangement uses TRBV29-1 and TRBJ1-1; 8 bases line up with TRBD1. V gave up 7 bases and J gave up 6 bases; unmatched junction bases: 4. This CDR3 region has 11 residues. Germline values: CDR1 SQVTM, CDR2 ANQGSEA. This CDR3 reads CSGRQGSEAFF. As DNA, the CDR3 is TGCAGCGGTCGACAGGGGTCTGAAGCTTTCTTT.

V is TRBV12-3 or TRBV12-4 and J is TRBJ2-3; TRBD2 matches 11 bases. Germline trimming cut 6 bases from V and 2 bases from J; bases unmatched to any gene: 7. The CDR3 sequence is 16 residues long. This CDR3 reads CASSVAGGGYTDTQYF. The DNA for the CDR3 is TGTGCCAGCAGCGTAGCGGGAGGGGGTTACACAGATACGCAGTATTTT.

This clonotype was seen many times. The chain joins TRBV7-2 to TRBJ2-2, with D unclear. The CDR3 sequence is 15 residues long. The V gene lost 2 bases and the J gene lost 4 bases, with 11 bases spanning the gap. Germline loops: CDR1 SGHTA, CDR2 FQGNSA. The CDR3, as DNA: TGTGCCAGCAGCTTATTGGGGTCGATCACCGGGGAGCTGTTTTTT. Protein sequence: CASSLLGSITGELFF.

This clonotype has only a few counts. The V gene is TRBV11-2, the J gene TRBJ2-7; possibly TRBD1 or TRBD2 for D (6 bases each). V was pared by 1 base and J by 1 base, with 11 bases between. CDR3 length: 15 amino acids. CDR1 is SGHAT and CDR2 is FQNNGV in the germline V gene. The CDR3 DNA reads as TGTGCCAGCAGCTTAGGAGGGGGGATGTCCTACGAGCAGTACTTC. Its protein product is CASSLGGGMSYEQYF.

The DNA of the CDR3 is TGTGCCAGCAGCTTCAGGCCTAGCGGGCGGGATGAGCAGTTCTTC. Translating it yields CASSFRPSGRDEQFF. V usage is TRBV7-9 and J usage is TRBJ2-1; 8 bases fit TRBD2. This CDR3 has 15 amino acids. Germline V gene lookup returns CDR1 SEHNR and CDR2 FQNEAQ (reference sequence). V trimming: 3 bases; J trimming: 8 bases; junction bases outside the gene matches: 9.

The chain uses TRBV7-3 and TRBJ2-1; 10 bases match TRBD2. In germline, CDR1 is SGHTA, CDR2 FQGTGA. CDR3 length equals 15 residues. V lost 6 bases, J lost 2 bases, and 4 bases stayed unmatched. The CDR3 DNA follows: TGTGCCAGCAGTCCAGCGGGGGGGCCCTACAATGAGCAGTTCTTC. Translating it yields CASSPAGGPYNEQFF.

CDR3 in DNA: TGTGCCAGCAGCCAAGGCGGGGCCCCATCCTACGAGCAGTACTTC. Translated: CASSQGGAPSYEQYF. The gene calls are TRBV3-1 and TRBJ2-7; perhaps TRBD2 as D (6 bases). V dropped 1 base and J dropped 1 base, with 11 bases sitting between them. Germline CDR1 is LGHDT and CDR2 is YNNKEL (reference sequence). The CDR3 has 15 amino acids.

The chain joins TRBV6-5 to TRBJ2-5; 11 bases line up with TRBD2. Judging by the DNA end, TRBJ2-7 fits better; the J call may be wrong. The germline V gene has CDR1 MNHEY and CDR2 SVGAGI. The CDR3 is made up of 14 amino acids. DNA of the CDR3: TGTGCCAGCAGTACTAGCGGGAGCGTTCTCGAGCAGTACTTC. It specifies CASSTSGSVLEQYF.

V gene TRBV7-2 combines with J gene TRBJ2-1; either TRBD1 or TRBD2 may supply D (5 bases each). V was trimmed by 4 bases and J by 0 bases, leaving 16 bases between them. The CDR3 is made up of 17 amino acids. The germline CDR1 and CDR2 sequences are SGHTA and FQGNSA. In DNA form, the CDR3 reads TGTGCCAGCAGCTCAAAAGAGAGAGGGGACTCCTACAATGAGCAGTTCTTC. This sequence encodes CASSSKERGDSYNEQFF. Variable domain in full (rest from reference TRBV7-2 and TRBJ2-1): GAGVSQSPSNKVTEKGKDVELRCDPISGHTALYWYRQSLGQGLEFLIYFQGNSAPDKSGLPSDRFSAERTGGSVSTLTIQRTQQEDSAVYLCASSSKERGDSYNEQFFGPGTRLTVL.

The chain combines TRBV20-1 with TRBJ2-1, with TRBD2 identical over 7 bases. Per germline, CDR1 DFQATT and CDR2 SNEGSKA (reference sequence). V gave up 0 bases and J gave up 2 bases; unmatched junction bases: 7. The CDR3 extends over 16 amino acids. This chain's CDR3 is CSAREGGSGPYNEQFF. CDR3 DNA: TGCAGTGCTAGAGAAGGCGGGAGTGGGCCCTACAATGAGCAGTTCTTC.

This sequence joins TRBV7-9 and TRBJ2-3; D is undetermined. The CDR3 runs 12 residues. The germline V and J ends were trimmed by 2 bases and 9 bases, with 9 bases remaining between them. Germline loops: CDR1 SEHNR, CDR2 FQNEAQ (reference sequence). The CDR3 loop is CASSLRAATQYF. The DNA of the CDR3 is TGTGCCAGCAGCTTACGGGCAGCCACGCAGTATTTT.

The genes are TRBV4-3 and TRBJ2-5; no definite D call. The CDR3 loop spans 16 amino acids. V shed 0 bases and J shed 3 bases, with 14 bases lying between them. Germline V gene lookup returns CDR1 LGHNA and CDR2 YSLEER. The CDR3 is CASSQDWRQFKETQYF. CDR3 sequence (DNA): TGCGCCAGCAGCCAAGACTGGCGACAATTCAAAGAGACCCAGTACTTC.

This clonotype has more than one count but fewer than ten. The rearrangement uses TRBV27 and TRBJ1-2; no reliable D call. The CDR3 extends over 14 amino acids. The V end was cut by 5 bases, the J end by 0 bases, with 10 bases between. Germline V gene sequence: CDR1 MNHEY, CDR2 SMNVEV (reference sequence). CDR3 sequence: CASSADGPNYGYTF. CDR3 DNA: TGTGCCAGCAGTGCGGACGGACCTAACTATGGCTACACCTTC.

This clonotype was counted between two and nine times. The CDR3 nucleotides are TGTGCCAGCACCTTAATGGCGGAAGAGACCCAGTACTTC. Translated, it gives CASTLMAEETQYF. This chain joins TRBV6-2 or TRBV6-3 and TRBJ2-5, with D unresolved. The CDR3 extends over 13 amino acids. The V end was cut by 7 bases, the J end by 3 bases, with 12 bases between. Germline V CDR1 and CDR2: MNHEY, SVGEGT.

The gene calls are TRBV6-1 and TRBJ2-1; tentatively, D is TRBD1 (5 bases). Germline V lookup: CDR1 MNHNS, CDR2 SASEGT. The CDR3 loop spans 16 amino acids. Trimming took 6 bases from V and 3 from J, leaving 18 bases between them. The CDR3, as DNA: TGTGCCAGCAGAGCCGCAGGGCCGTCGGGCTACAATGAGCAGTTCTTC. The encoded protein is CASRAAGPSGYNEQFF.

This clonotype was observed a few times. V usage is TRBV24-1 and J usage is TRBJ2-7; TRBD2 matches at 9 bases. The J call is in doubt because the DNA end fits TRBJ2-1 better. Germline values: CDR1 KGHDR, CDR2 SFDVKD. The CDR3 contains 14 residues. The CDR3 region has the DNA TGTGCCACCAGTAGAGGACTAGCGTATGATGAGCAGTTCTTC. Protein: CATSRGLAYDEQFF.

The chain is built from TRBV6-6 and TRBJ1-4, with D hard to call. V lost 2 bases and J lost 0, with 7 bases in between. Germline assignment: CDR1 MNHNY and CDR2 SVGAGI (reference sequence). There are 15 residues in the CDR3. CDR3 nucleotide sequence: TGTGCCAGCAGTTACGGGAAGTCAACTAATGAAAAACTGTTTTTT. This gives the protein CASSYGKSTNEKLFF.

On this clonotype itself: A read error is possible here, since a much larger clone lies one base away. This chain connects TRBV7-2 to TRBJ2-7; 7 nucleotides line up with TRBD1. The CDR3 totals 13 residues. The V gene's germline CDR1 is SGHTA and CDR2 FQGNSA. DNA for the CDR3: TGTGCCGGCAGCTTCAGGGGGAGTAACGAGCAGTACTTC. The encoded protein is CAGSFRGSNEQYF.

This clonotype was observed a few times. The chain has TRBV5-1 and TRBJ2-4, with TRBD2 matching 8 bases. This CDR3 is built from 16 residues. With 3 bases clipped from V and 6 bases from J, the junction kept 11 bases outside the gene matches. Germline assignment: CDR1 SGHRS and CDR2 YFSETQ. The CDR3 loop reads CASSSTLSGSGNIQYF. The CDR3 nucleotides read TGCGCCAGCAGCTCAACATTAAGCGGGAGCGGAAACATTCAGTACTTC.

The rearrangement joins TRBV2 to TRBJ2-1; 9 bases are shared with TRBD2. There are 15 residues in the CDR3. Germline V gene sequence: CDR1 SNHLY, CDR2 FYNNEI. Germline trimming cut 6 bases from V and 6 bases from J; bases unmatched to any gene: 9. The CDR3 DNA reads TGTGCCAGCAGGGCCGGGACTAGCACAAGCAATGAGCAGTTCTTC. Protein product: CASRAGTSTSNEQFF.

This clonotype was seen a handful of times. J is TRBJ2-3 and V is TRBV10-3, with D perhaps matching TRBD2 (6 bases). Trimming removed 6 bases at V and 7 bases at J, with 20 bases between. Germline CDR1 reads ENHRY; CDR2 reads SYGVKD. This CDR3 spans 15 amino acids. The DNA of the CDR3 is TGTGCCATCAGAGACGGGGCGGGATTCGTCAATACGCAGTATTTT. This gives the protein CAIRDGAGFVNTQYF.

This chain links TRBV6-5 with TRBJ2-7, with TRBD1 matching 8 bases. The ends lost 9 bases at V and 1 base at J; junction bases unmatched: 8. This CDR3 region has 14 residues. The germline gives CDR1 MNHEY, CDR2 SVGAGI. CDR3: CASLTRTGSYEQYF. Written as DNA, the CDR3 is TGTGCCAGTTTGACCAGGACAGGGTCCTACGAGCAGTACTTC.

V gene TRBV27 combines with J gene TRBJ1-5; 10 bases are a match to TRBD1. The CDR3 extends over 17 amino acids. The trim removed 5 bases at V and 3 bases at J, leaving 10 bases unmatched. CDR1 is MNHEY and CDR2 is SMNVEV in the germline V gene (reference sequence). CDR3 bases: TGTGCCAGCAGTCCCCCCCCGACAGGGGGCAACAATCAGCCCCAGCATTTT. It yields the protein CASSPPPTGGNNQPQHF.

In its sample, this clonotype was seen a few times. A read error may produce the germline difference seen at one junction end. CDR3 region: CASSSGLAGSSGANVLTF. The CDR3 DNA sequence: TGTGCCAGCTCAAGTGGACTAGCGGGGTCCTCTGGGGCCAATGTCCTGACTTTC. The genes are TRBV18 and TRBJ2-6; 12 bases are a match to TRBD2. Germline CDR1 is KGHSH and CDR2 is LQKENI. This CDR3 region has 18 residues.

This clonotype turned up a few times. The V call is TRBV5-1, the J call TRBJ2-2; D may match TRBD1 or TRBD2 (6 bases each). Per germline, CDR1 SGHRS and CDR2 YFSETQ. The CDR3 spans 14 residues. Between the trimmed V and J ends, which lost 3 bases and 4 bases, there was a span of 10 bases. The CDR3 region has the DNA TGCGCCAGCAGCTCGGGGGCCGGCACCGGGGAGCTGTTTTTT. Amino acids: CASSSGAGTGELFF.

Many counts were recorded for this clonotype. The rearrangement uses TRBV28 and TRBJ1-2; a weak D match, TRBD1 (5 bases). Germline values: CDR1 MDHEN, CDR2 SYDVKM. The CDR3 loop spans 13 amino acids. Trimming stripped 5 bases from V and 4 bases from J, with 11 bases between. DNA for the CDR3: TGTGCCAGCAGTACCGGGACCGTCTATGGCTACACCTTC. Its translation: CASSTGTVYGYTF.

This clonotype was counted a few times. Here the CDR3 reads CASRDPGQGGYTF. Here the CDR3 DNA reads TGTGCCAGCAGAGATCCGGGACAGGGCGGCTACACCTTC. The chain recombines TRBV6-6 with TRBJ1-2, with 9 bases fitting TRBD1. Germline V gene lookup returns CDR1 MNHNY and CDR2 SVGAGI (reference sequence). This CDR3 has 13 residues. The junction had 7 bases not matched to a gene; V was cut back by 6 bases and J by 8 bases.